This TCR beta chain was recovered during a study of T cell responses to AZD1222 COVID-19 vaccine. The CDR3 sequence is 15 residues long. CDR1 is SGHNT, CDR2 YYREEE, per germline (reference sequence). Between the trimmed V and J ends, which lost 0 bases and 5 bases, there was a span of 14 bases. In the case of this clone: The antigen remains undetermined.

Produced via immunoSEQ multiplex PCR; TCRdb's table is partial and in-frame only. The sample includes 40,000 to 65,000 clones, approximately 84% of them seen just once. Whole-study findings and limits: The study found Spike-specific TCR breadth and depth rose after two AZD1222 doses.

This material consisted of peripheral blood, taken on day 0 of AZD1222 vaccination. The clonotype originates from an adult in good health. This chain joins TRBV5-4 and TRBJ1-1, with D perhaps TRBD1 (6 bases). The CDR3 coding sequence is TGTGCCAGCAGCTTGGGTGGCAGGGGCGGAACTGAAGCTTTCTTT. Protein: CASSLGGRGGTEAFF. Full variable domain (rest looked up from reference TRBV5-4 and TRBJ1-1): ETGVTQSPTHLIKTRGQQVTLRCSSQSGHNTVSWYQQALGQGPQFIFQYYREEENGRGNFPPRFSGLQFPNYSSELNVNALELDDSALYLCASSLGGRGGTEAFFGQGTRLTVV.